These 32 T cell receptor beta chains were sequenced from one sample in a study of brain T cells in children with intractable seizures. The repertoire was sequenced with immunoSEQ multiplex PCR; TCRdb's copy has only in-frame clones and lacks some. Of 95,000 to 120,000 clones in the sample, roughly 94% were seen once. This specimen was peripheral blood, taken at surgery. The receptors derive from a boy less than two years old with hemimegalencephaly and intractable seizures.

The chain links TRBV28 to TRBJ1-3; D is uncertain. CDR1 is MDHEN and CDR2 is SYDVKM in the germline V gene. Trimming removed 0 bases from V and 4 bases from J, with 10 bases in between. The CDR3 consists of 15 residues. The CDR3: CASSLWRTWGNTIYF. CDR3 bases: TGTGCCAGCAGTTTATGGCGGACGTGGGGAAACACCATATATTTT.

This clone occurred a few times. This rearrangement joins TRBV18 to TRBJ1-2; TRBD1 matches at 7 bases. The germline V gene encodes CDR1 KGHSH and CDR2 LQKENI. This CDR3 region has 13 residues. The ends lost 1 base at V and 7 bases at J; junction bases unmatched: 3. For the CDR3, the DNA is TGTGCCAGCTCACCACTGGCAGGGGGTGGCTACACCTTC. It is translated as CASSPLAGGGYTF.

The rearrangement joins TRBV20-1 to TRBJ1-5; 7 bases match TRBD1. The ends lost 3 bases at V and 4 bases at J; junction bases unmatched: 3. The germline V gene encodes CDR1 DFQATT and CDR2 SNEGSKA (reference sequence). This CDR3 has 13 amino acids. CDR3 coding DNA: TGCAGTGCTAGTAAGACAGGGAATCAGCCCCAGCATTTT. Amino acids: CSASKTGNQPQHF.

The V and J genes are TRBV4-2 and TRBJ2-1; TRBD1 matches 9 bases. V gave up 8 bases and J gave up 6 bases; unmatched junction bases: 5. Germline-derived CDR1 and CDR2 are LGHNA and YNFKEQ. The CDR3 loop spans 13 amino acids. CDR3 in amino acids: CASGGTGFNEQFF. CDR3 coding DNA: TGTGCCAGCGGCGGGACAGGGTTCAATGAGCAGTTCTTC.

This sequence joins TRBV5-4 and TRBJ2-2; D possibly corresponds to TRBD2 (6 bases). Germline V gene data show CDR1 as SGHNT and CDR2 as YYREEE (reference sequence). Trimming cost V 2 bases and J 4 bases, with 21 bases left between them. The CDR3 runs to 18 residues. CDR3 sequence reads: CASSFLLGGPLVTGELFF. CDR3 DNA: TGTGCCAGCAGCTTTCTTCTGGGAGGACCCTTAGTCACCGGGGAGCTGTTTTTT.

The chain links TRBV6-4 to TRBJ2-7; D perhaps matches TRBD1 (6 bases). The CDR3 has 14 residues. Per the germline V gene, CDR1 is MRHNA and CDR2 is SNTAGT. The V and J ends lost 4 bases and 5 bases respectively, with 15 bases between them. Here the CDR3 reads CASSVWGRRHEQYF. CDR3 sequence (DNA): TGTGCCAGCAGTGTCTGGGGGCGTCGGCACGAGCAGTACTTC.

CDR3 sequence reads: CASSRPGLAGGGSYNEQFF. CDR3 in DNA: TGTGCCAGCAGTCGACCGGGACTAGCGGGAGGGGGCTCCTACAATGAGCAGTTCTTC. The V gene is TRBV6-6, the J gene TRBJ2-1, with 16 bases that match TRBD2. The V and J ends lost 5 bases and 0 bases, in that order; junction bases with no gene match: 7. CDR1 is MNHNY, CDR2 SVGAGI, per germline (reference sequence). This CDR3 has 19 residues.

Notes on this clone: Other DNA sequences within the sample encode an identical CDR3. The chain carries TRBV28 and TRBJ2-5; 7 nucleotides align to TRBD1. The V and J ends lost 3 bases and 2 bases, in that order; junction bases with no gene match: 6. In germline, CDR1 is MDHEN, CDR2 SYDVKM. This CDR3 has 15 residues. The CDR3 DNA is TGTGCCAGCAGTTTGTGGACAGGTGGTCAAGAGACCCAGTACTTC. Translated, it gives CASSLWTGGQETQYF.

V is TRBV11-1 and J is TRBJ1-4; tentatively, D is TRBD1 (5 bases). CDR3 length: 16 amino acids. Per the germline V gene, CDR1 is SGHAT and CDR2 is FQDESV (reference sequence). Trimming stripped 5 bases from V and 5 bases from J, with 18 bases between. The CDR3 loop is CASSQGSGLSNEKLFF. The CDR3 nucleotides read TGTGCCAGCAGCCAGGGTTCGGGACTCTCCAATGAAAAACTGTTTTTT.

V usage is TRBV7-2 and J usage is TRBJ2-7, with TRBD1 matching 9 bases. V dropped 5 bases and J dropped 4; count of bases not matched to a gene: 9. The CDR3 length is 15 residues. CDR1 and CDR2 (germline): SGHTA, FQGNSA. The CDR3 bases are TGTGCCAGCAGCCCTGGGACAGGGATACCATACGAGCAGTACTTC. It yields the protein CASSPGTGIPYEQYF. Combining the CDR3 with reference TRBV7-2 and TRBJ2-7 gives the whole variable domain GAGVSQSPSNKVTEKGKDVELRCDPISGHTALYWYRQSLGQGLEFLIYFQGNSAPDKSGLPSDRFSAERTGGSVSTLTIQRTQQEDSAVYLCASSPGTGIPYEQYFGPGTRLTVT.

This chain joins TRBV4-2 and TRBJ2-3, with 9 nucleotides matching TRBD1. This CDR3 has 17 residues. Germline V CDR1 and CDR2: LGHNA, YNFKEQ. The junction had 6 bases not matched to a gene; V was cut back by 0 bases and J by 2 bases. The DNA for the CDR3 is TGTGCCAGCAGCCAAGACGGGGGACAGGGAAACACAGATACGCAGTATTTT. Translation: CASSQDGGQGNTDTQYF.

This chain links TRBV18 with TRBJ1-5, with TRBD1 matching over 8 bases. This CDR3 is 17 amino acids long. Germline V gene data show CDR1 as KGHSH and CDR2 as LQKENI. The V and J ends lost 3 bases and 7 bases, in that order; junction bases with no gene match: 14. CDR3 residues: CASSPTQQGGMGQPQHF. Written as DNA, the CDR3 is TGTGCCAGCTCACCCACGCAACAGGGGGGAATGGGGCAGCCCCAGCATTTT.

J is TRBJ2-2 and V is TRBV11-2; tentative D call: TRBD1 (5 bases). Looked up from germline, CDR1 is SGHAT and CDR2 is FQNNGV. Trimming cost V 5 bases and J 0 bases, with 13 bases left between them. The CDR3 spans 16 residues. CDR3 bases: TGTGCCAGCAGCCCCCGACAGATCGCGAACACCGGGGAGCTGTTTTTT. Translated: CASSPRQIANTGELFF.

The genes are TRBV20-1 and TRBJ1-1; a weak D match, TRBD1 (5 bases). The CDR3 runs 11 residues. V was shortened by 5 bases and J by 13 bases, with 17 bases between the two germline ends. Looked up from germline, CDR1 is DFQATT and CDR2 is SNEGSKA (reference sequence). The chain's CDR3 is CSAGPTVGGFF. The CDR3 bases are TGCAGTGCTGGACCGACGGTCGGGGGTTTCTTT.

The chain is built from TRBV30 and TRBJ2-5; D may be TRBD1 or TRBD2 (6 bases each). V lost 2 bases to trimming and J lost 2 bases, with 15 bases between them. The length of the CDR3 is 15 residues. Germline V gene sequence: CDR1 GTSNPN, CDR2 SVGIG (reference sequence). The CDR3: CAWSPLGGVQETQYF. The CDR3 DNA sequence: TGTGCCTGGAGTCCCCTGGGGGGCGTACAAGAGACCCAGTACTTC.

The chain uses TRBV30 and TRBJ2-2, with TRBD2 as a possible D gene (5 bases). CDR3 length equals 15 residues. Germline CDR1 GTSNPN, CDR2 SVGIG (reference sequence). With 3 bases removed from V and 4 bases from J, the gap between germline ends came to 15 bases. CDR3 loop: CAWSEVTRVTGELFF. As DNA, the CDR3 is TGTGCCTGGAGCGAAGTTACTAGGGTCACCGGGGAGCTGTTTTTT.

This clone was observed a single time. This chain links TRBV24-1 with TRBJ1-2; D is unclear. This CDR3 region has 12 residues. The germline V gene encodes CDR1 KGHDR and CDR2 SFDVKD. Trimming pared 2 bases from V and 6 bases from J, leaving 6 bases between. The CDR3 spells CATSDYSDGYTF. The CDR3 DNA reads TGTGCCACCAGTGATTATTCTGATGGCTACACCTTC.

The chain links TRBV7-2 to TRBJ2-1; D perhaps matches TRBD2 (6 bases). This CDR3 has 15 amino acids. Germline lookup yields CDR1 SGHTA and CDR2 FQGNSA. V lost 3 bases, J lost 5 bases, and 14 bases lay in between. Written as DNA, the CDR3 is TGTGCCAGCAGCTTTCTCGGGAGTGGCAACAATGAGCAGTTCTTC. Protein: CASSFLGSGNNEQFF.

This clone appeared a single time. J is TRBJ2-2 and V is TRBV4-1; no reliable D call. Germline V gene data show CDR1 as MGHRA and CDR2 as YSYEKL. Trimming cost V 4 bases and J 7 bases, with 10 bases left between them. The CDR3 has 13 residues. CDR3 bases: TGCGCCAGCAGCCCGAGGCTAGGCGGGGAGCTGTTTTTT. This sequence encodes CASSPRLGGELFF.

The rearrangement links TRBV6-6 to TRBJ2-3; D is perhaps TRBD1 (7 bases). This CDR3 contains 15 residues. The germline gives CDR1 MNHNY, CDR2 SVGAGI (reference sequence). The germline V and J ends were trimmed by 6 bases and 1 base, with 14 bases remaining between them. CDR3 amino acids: CASRPRGEGTDTQYF. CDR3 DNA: TGTGCCAGCAGACCCAGGGGGGAGGGCACAGATACGCAGTATTTT.

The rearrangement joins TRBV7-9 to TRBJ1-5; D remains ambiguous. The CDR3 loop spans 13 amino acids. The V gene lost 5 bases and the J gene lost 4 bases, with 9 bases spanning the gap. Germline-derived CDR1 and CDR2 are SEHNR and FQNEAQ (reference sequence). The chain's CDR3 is CASSRDPNQPQHF. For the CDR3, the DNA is TGTGCCAGCAGCCGCGACCCAAATCAGCCCCAGCATTTT.

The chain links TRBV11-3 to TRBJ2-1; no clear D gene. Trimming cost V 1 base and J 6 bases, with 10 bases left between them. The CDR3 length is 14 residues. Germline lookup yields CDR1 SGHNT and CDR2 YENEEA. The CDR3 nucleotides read TGTGCCAGCAGCTTAGGTGGCCCCCCCAATGAGCAGTTCTTC. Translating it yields CASSLGGPPNEQFF.

CDR3 sequence (DNA): TGTGCCAGCAGTGAGGACAGCTCCTACAATGAGCAGTTCTTC. Translating it yields CASSEDSSYNEQFF. V and J are TRBV25-1 and TRBJ2-1; D may be TRBD1 (6 bases). This CDR3 contains 14 residues. Germline V gene sequence: CDR1 MGHDK, CDR2 SYGVNS. Trimming stripped 3 bases from V and 0 bases from J, with 6 bases between.

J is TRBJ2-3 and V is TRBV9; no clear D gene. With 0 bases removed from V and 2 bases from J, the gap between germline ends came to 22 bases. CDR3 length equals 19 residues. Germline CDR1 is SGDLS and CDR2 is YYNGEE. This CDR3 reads CASSVESVRRRAHTDTQYF. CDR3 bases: TGTGCCAGCAGCGTAGAATCAGTTAGACGTCGGGCACACACAGATACGCAGTATTTT.

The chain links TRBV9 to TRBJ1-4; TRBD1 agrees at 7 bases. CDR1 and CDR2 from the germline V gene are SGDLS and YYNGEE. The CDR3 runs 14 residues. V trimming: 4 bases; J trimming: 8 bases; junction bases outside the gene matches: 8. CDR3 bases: TGTGCCAGCAGCCCCCACAGGACAGGCGAAAAACTGTTTTTT. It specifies CASSPHRTGEKLFF. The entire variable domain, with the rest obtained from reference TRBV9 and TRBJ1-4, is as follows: DSGVTQTPKHLITATGQRVTLRCSPRSGDLSVYWYQQSLDQGLQFLIQYYNGEERAKGNILERFSAQQFPDLHSELNLSSLELGDSALYFCASSPHRTGEKLFFGSGTQLSVL.

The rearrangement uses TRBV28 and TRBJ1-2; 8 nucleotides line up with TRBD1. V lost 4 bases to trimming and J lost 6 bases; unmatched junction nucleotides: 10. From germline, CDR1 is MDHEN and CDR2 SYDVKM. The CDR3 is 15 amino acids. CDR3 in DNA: TGTGCCAGCAGTTATAACGGACAGGGAAACGATGGCTACACCTTC. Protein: CASSYNGQGNDGYTF.

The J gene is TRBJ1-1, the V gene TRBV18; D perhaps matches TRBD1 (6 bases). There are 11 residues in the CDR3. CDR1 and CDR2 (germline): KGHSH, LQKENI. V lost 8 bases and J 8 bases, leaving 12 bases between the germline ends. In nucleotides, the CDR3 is TGTGCCAGCCAGGCAGGGGCGGAAGCTTTCTTT. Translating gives CASQAGAEAFF.

CDR3 DNA sequence: TGCGCCAGCAGCCCACTAGCGGGAGGCAAAGAGACCCAGTACTTC. It translates to CASSPLAGGKETQYF. The chain uses TRBV4-1 and TRBJ2-5; 12 bases match TRBD2. V lost 4 bases, J lost 3 bases, and 3 bases stayed unmatched. The CDR3 runs 15 residues. CDR1 MGHRA and CDR2 YSYEKL come from the germline V gene.

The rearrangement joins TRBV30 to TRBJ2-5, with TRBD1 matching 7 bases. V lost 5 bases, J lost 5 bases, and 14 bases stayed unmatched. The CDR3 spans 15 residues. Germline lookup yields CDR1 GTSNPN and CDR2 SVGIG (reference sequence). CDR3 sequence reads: CAWGTPRTGAETQYF. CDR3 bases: TGTGCCTGGGGTACCCCCCGAACAGGGGCGGAGACCCAGTACTTC.

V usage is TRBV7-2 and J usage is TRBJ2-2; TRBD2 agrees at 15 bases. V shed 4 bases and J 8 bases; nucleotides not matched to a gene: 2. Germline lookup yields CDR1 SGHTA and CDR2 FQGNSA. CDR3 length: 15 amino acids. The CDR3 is CASSYGTSGRGELFF. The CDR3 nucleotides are TGTGCCAGCAGCTACGGGACTAGCGGGAGGGGGGAGCTGTTTTTT.

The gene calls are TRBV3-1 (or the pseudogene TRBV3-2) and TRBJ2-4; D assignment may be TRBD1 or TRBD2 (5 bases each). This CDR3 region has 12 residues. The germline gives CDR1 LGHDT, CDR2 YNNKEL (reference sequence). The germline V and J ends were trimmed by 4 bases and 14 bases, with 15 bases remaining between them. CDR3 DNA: TGTGCCAGCAGCCCCGATCCGGGGACCAAGTACTTC. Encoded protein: CASSPDPGTKYF.

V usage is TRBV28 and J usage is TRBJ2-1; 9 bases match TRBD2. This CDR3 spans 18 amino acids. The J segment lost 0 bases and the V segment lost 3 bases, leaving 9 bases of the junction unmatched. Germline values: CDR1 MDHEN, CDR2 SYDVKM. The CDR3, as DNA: TGTGCCAGCAGTTTGGACCCTAGCGGGACCGACTCCTACAATGAGCAGTTCTTC. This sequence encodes CASSLDPSGTDSYNEQFF.